This TCR beta chain was profiled in a study of PD-1 blockade in classical Hodgkin lymphoma. Time point here: cycle 4 day 1 (C4D1), after six to seven weeks of nivolumab. Each patient's relapse followed autologous stem cell transplantation, and brentuximab vedotin exposure varied. TCRdb keeps only in-frame clones here, not all; method: immunoSEQ multiplex PCR. The data show roughly 94,000 clones, with just over 90% seen just once and 2% held by the top ten. V was pared by 9 bases and J by 0 bases, with 12 bases between. Germline CDR1 reads MNHEY; CDR2 reads SMNVEV (reference sequence). The length of the CDR3 is 13 residues.

The specimen was peripheral blood mononuclear cells (PBMCs), collected before the fourth cycle of nivolumab. The source of this sequence is a human donor with classical Hodgkin lymphoma. The rearrangement links TRBV27 to TRBJ2-7; D perhaps matches TRBD2 (6 bases). In nucleotides, the CDR3 is TGTGCCAGTCGGCCGGGAGTCTCCTACGAGCAGTACTTC. As protein: CASRPGVSYEQYF.